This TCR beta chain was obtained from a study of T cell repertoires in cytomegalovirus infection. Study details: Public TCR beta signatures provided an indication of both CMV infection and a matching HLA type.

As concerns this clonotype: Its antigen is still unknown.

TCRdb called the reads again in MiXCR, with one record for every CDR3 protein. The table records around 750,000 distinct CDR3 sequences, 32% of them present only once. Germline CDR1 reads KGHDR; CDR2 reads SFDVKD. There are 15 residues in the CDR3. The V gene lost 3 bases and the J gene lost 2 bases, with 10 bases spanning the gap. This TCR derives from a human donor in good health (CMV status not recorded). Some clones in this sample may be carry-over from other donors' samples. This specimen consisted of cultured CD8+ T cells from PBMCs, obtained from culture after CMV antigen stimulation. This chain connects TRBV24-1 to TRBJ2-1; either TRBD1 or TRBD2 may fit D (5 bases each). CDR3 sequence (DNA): TGTGCCACCAGTGATACCGGGACGCCCTACAATGAGCAGTTCTTC. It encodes CATSDTGTPYNEQFF.